Presented here are 15 T cell receptor beta chains from one specimen sequenced in a study of blood T cells in healthy people across ages. PCR was performed a second time for about 7 to 11 cycles using a sample-barcoded 5' primer and a J-beta primer mix. TCRdb redid the calling of the 5' RACE reads with MiXCR, one entry per CDR3 protein. The sample contains hundreds of thousands of distinct CDR3 sequences, around 50% of which appear only once. Sequencing used blood. These receptors originate from an older man in good health.

This clonotype was recorded only once. The chain is built from TRBV7-6 and TRBJ2-5, with 9 bases fitting TRBD2. Looked up from germline, CDR1 is SGHVS and CDR2 is FNYEAQ. With V trimmed by 5 bases and J by 5 bases, 6 bases remained unmatched. The CDR3 loop spans 14 amino acids. CDR3 sequence reads: CASSILAGGETQYF. DNA of the CDR3: TGTGCCAGCAGCATACTAGCGGGTGGGGAGACCCAGTACTTC.

The chain joins TRBV4-2 to TRBJ2-3, with 7 bases aligning to TRBD2. This CDR3 comprises 15 residues. The J segment lost 4 bases and the V segment lost 5 bases, leaving 9 bases of the junction unmatched. CDR1 is LGHNA, CDR2 YNFKEQ, per germline. The CDR3 DNA reads TGTGCCAGCAGCTCCCGGGACTACCCAGCAGATACGCAGTATTTT. Its translation: CASSSRDYPADTQYF.

This clonotype occurred once. The rearrangement uses TRBV12-3 or TRBV12-4 and TRBJ1-1, with 9 bases aligning to TRBD1. V lost 2 bases and J lost 10; bases outside the gene matches: 11. The CDR3 extends over 15 amino acids. The CDR3 DNA reads TGTGCCAGCAGTTTAAACTCCTGGACAGGGGCGCGAGCTTTCTTT. Its translation: CASSLNSWTGARAFF.

The chain couples TRBV4-1 to TRBJ2-1; TRBD1 or TRBD2 may be the D gene (5 bases each). Matching the DNA end better, TRBJ2-7 makes the J call doubtful. CDR3 length: 16 amino acids. The germline CDR1 and CDR2 sequences are MGHRA and YSYEKL. The CDR3 region is CASSPTPGSSYNEQYF. The CDR3 DNA sequence: TGCGCCAGCAGCCCGACCCCAGGGAGCTCCTACAATGAGCAGTACTTC.

DNA for the CDR3: TGTGCCAGCAGCGTGGGACAGGGGACCTATGGCTACACCTTC. Protein product: CASSVGQGTYGYTF. This chain uses TRBV5-4 with TRBJ1-2, with 10 bases that match TRBD1. Germline CDR1 reads SGHNT; CDR2 reads YYREEE (reference sequence). The CDR3 has 14 amino acids. The ends lost 4 bases at V and 4 bases at J; junction bases unmatched: 4.

V and J are TRBV20-1 and TRBJ2-3; D unresolved. The V and J ends lost 7 bases and 0 bases respectively, with 8 bases between them. This CDR3 region has 12 residues. Germline CDR1 is DFQATT and CDR2 is SNEGSKA (reference sequence). DNA of the CDR3: TGCAGTGGTGAAGGAAGCACAGATACGCAGTATTTT. Residues: CSGEGSTDTQYF.

The chain is built from TRBV7-2 and TRBJ2-2; D call uncertain. Trimming cost V 2 bases and J 5 bases, with 6 bases left between them. The CDR3 has 13 residues. The germline V gene encodes CDR1 SGHTA and CDR2 FQGNSA. The CDR3 region has the DNA TGTGCCAGCAGCTTATGGCAAACCGGGGAGCTGTTTTTT. Translated: CASSLWQTGELFF.

There are a few counts of this clonotype. The chain carries TRBV20-1 and TRBJ1-5; D unclear. The V gene's germline CDR1 is DFQATT and CDR2 SNEGSKA (reference sequence). Between the trimmed V and J ends, which lost 3 bases and 2 bases, there was a span of 11 bases. This CDR3 spans 14 amino acids. The CDR3 reads CSARAGWGNQPQHF. Here the CDR3 DNA reads TGCAGTGCTAGGGCGGGATGGGGCAATCAGCCCCAGCATTTT.

This clonotype showed up many times. The rearrangement uses TRBV9 and TRBJ2-1; 7 bases agree with TRBD2. Germline CDR1 and CDR2: SGDLS and YYNGEE. V shed 0 bases, J shed 3 bases, and the junction held 9 bases outside the gene matches. This CDR3 contains 17 residues. CDR3 in DNA: TGTGCCAGCAGCGTAGCTACGCGGGAGACTCACTACAATGAGCAGTTCTTC. This encodes CASSVATRETHYNEQFF.

V is TRBV10-2 and J is TRBJ2-1; tentative D call: TRBD2 (6 bases). Germline V gene lookup returns CDR1 WSHSY and CDR2 SAAADI. V was pared by 6 bases and J by 3 bases, with 6 bases between. The CDR3 loop spans 12 amino acids. CDR3 sequence (DNA): TGCGCCAGCAGGCGGGGCTACAATGAGCAGTTCTTC. It encodes CASRRGYNEQFF.

V gene TRBV29-1 combines with J gene TRBJ2-3; D is possibly TRBD1 or TRBD2 (6 bases each). CDR1 and CDR2 from the germline V gene are SQVTM and ANQGSEA. The CDR3 runs to 14 residues. Deletions cut 4 bases from V and 4 bases from J, with 15 bases between. The CDR3 here is CSVVNRGPADTQYF. The CDR3, as DNA: TGCAGCGTTGTCAATCGGGGGCCCGCAGATACGCAGTATTTT.

The genes are TRBV7-3 and TRBJ2-3; D is possibly TRBD1 (6 bases). Trimming cost V 5 bases and J 2 bases, with 11 bases left between them. Germline V CDR1 and CDR2: SGHTA, FQGTGA. CDR3 length equals 14 residues. In DNA form, the CDR3 reads TGTGCCAGCAGCACGGGACACCCCACAGATACGCAGTATTTT. Translation gives CASSTGHPTDTQYF.

The V and J genes are TRBV6-2 or TRBV6-3 and TRBJ1-5; D ambiguous. The V end lost 4 bases, the J end lost 7 bases, and 11 bases lay between the germline ends. CDR3 size: 13 residues. Germline values: CDR1 MNHEY, CDR2 SVGEGT. CDR3: CASSSANRQPQHF. In nucleotides, the CDR3 is TGTGCCAGCAGTTCGGCCAACCGACAGCCCCAGCATTTT.

The chain joins TRBV5-1 to TRBJ1-1; no firm D call. The CDR3 sequence is 14 residues long. CDR1 is SGHRS and CDR2 is YFSETQ in the germline V gene. V shed 0 bases and J shed 4 bases, with 10 bases lying between them. CDR3 amino acids: CASSLEAASTEAFF. CDR3 DNA: TGCGCCAGCAGCTTGGAAGCAGCTAGCACTGAAGCTTTCTTT.

J is TRBJ1-4 and V is TRBV7-2, with TRBD1 matching 7 bases. Germline V gene sequence: CDR1 SGHTA, CDR2 FQGNSA. CDR3 length: 14 residues. Unmatched junction bases numbered 6, after V lost 4 bases and J lost 7 bases. As DNA, the CDR3 is TGTGCCAGCAGCTCGACAGGGATTGTTGAAAAACTGTTTTTT. It encodes CASSSTGIVEKLFF.